Below, 2 T cell receptor beta chains from the same sample are listed, as sequenced in a study of neurological immune-mediated disorders. TCRdb reanalysed the 5' RACE reads using MiXCR and keeps one entry per CDR3 protein. The profile covers some 60,000 distinct CDR3 sequences, with roughly 9.8% appearing a single time and about an eighth taken by the ten largest. Time point reported: longitudinal time-point 2. Sequenced material: PBMCs. The receptor source for this set is a man under 40 in good health.

The V and J genes are TRBV10-3 and TRBJ2-3; possibly TRBD2 for D (6 bases). The ends were cut back, 2 bases at V and 5 bases at J, with 14 bases in the middle. This CDR3 has 15 residues. CDR1 ENHRY and CDR2 SYGVKD come from the germline V gene. The CDR3, as DNA: TGTGCCATCAGTGAGATCCCCAAAGCGGGAGATACGCAGTATTTT. As protein: CAISEIPKAGDTQYF.

This clonotype came up many times. The V call is TRBV5-1, the J call TRBJ1-6; D gene uncertain. Germline CDR1 and CDR2: SGHRS and YFSETQ. V was trimmed by 7 bases and J by 6 bases, leaving 14 bases between them. This CDR3 has 14 amino acids. The CDR3 spells CASSSGQPNSPLHF. In DNA, the CDR3 is TGCGCCAGCTCCTCCGGGCAGCCTAATTCACCCCTCCACTTT.